The 10 T cell receptor beta chains presented below share a single source sample, sequenced in a study of tumor-infiltrating lymphocytes in primary liver carcinoma. TCR beta cDNA was made from 500 ng total RNA with a constant-region primer. Three-round nested multiplex PCR performed with slightly modified ARM-PCR produced the TCR beta libraries. TRBV1-TRBV30 forward primers paired with a C-beta reverse primer were used in the first two PCR rounds, which ran roughly 10 cycles each. TCRdb ran MiXCR on the multiplex PCR reads and lists one entry per CDR3 protein. The data contain 50,000 to 70,000 distinct CDR3 sequences, 65% to 80% of them singletons. Each 20-30 mg portion of unsorted bulk tissue served as the source for co-extraction of RNA and DNA. Material for sequencing was liver tumor tissue from sampling region 2. Subset noted: tumor region T2, inferior pole. These receptors were obtained from a man in his forties or fifties with primary liver carcinoma and hepatitis B virus infection.

This clonotype was detected only a few times. The J gene is TRBJ1-1, the V gene TRBV28; 7 bases agree with TRBD1. This CDR3 is built from 15 residues. V trimming: 2 bases; J trimming: 0 bases; junction bases outside the gene matches: 3. Germline V gene sequence: CDR1 MDHEN, CDR2 SYDVKM. The CDR3 reads CASSLPGQMNTEAFF. The CDR3 DNA reads TGTGCCAGCAGTTTACCGGGACAGATGAACACTGAAGCTTTCTTT.

V usage is TRBV29-1 and J usage is TRBJ2-1; 10 nucleotides line up with TRBD2. CDR3 size: 12 residues. Per germline, CDR1 SQVTM and CDR2 ANQGSEA. The chain's CDR3 is CRVPSGSLEQFF. The CDR3 coding sequence is TGCAGGGTCCCTAGCGGGAGTCTCGAGCAGTTCTTC.

Notes on this clonotype: Its ends do not fully match the called genes, so a read error is possible. This chain links TRBV6-1 with TRBJ1-5; D is perhaps TRBD1 (6 bases). Germline CDR1 MNHNS, CDR2 SASEGT. The CDR3 spans 15 residues. The CDR3 here is CASNLVRGGNQPQHF. CDR3 sequence (DNA): TGTGCCAGCAATCTTGTCAGGGGAGGCAATCAGCCCCAACATTTT.

This clonotype has more than one count but fewer than ten. With a much larger clone just one base away, this may be a read error. The V and J genes are TRBV7-8 and TRBJ2-5; D might be TRBD1 (6 bases). V gave up 6 bases and J gave up 2 bases, with 13 bases separating them. The CDR3 consists of 14 residues. Germline values: CDR1 SGHVS, CDR2 FQNEAQ. DNA of the CDR3: TGTGCCAGCAGACCCAGGGGTGGGCAAGAGACCCAGTACTTC. Its protein is CASRPRGGQETQYF.

This clonotype occurred a few times. The CDR3: CASSLLGVGDEQYF. The CDR3 region has the DNA TGCGCCAGCAGCCTCCTAGGGGTAGGGGACGAGCAGTACTTC. The chain links TRBV4-1 to TRBJ2-7, with D possibly matching TRBD1 (5 bases). This CDR3 has 14 amino acids. V was clipped by 4 bases and J by 5 bases, with 15 bases between them. CDR1 is MGHRA and CDR2 is YSYEKL in the germline V gene.

This chain links TRBV14 with TRBJ2-1; 7 nucleotides align to TRBD2. Looked up from germline, CDR1 is SGHDN and CDR2 is FVKESK. CDR3 size: 18 residues. The J segment lost 4 bases and the V segment lost 4 bases, leaving 16 bases of the junction unmatched. This CDR3 is CASSPPLIGGGRYNEQFF. CDR3 coding DNA: TGTGCCAGCAGCCCCCCCCTAATTGGGGGAGGGAGATACAATGAGCAGTTCTTC.

Regarding this clonotype: At one boundary the junction diverges from the germline segment, which might be a read error. The chain employs TRBV5-1 and TRBJ2-7, with 10 bases aligning to TRBD1. The CDR3 consists of 15 residues. Per the germline V gene, CDR1 is SGHRS and CDR2 is YFSETQ. CDR3 nucleotide sequence: TGCGCCCGCAGACGTGGACAGGGGGTTGCCTACGAGCAGTACTTC. Protein sequence: CARRRGQGVAYEQYF.

This clonotype was found many times. For the CDR3, the DNA is TGTGCCAGCAGCCCAGGCCGCGAGCAGTACTTC. Its translation: CASSPGREQYF. V and J are TRBV6-5 and TRBJ2-7; the D is unclear. Germline V gene data show CDR1 as MNHEY and CDR2 as SVGAGI. The CDR3 covers 11 residues. V dropped 6 bases and J dropped 6 bases, with 9 bases sitting between them.

V usage is TRBV6-1 and J usage is TRBJ2-2; no firm D call. V gave up 7 bases and J gave up 4 bases, with 22 bases separating them. There are 17 residues in the CDR3. Looked up from germline, CDR1 is MNHNS and CDR2 is SASEGT. CDR3 in amino acids: CASTEWARGPGTGELFF. The CDR3 DNA reads as TGTGCCAGCACCGAATGGGCCAGAGGACCGGGCACCGGGGAGCTGTTTTTT.

Comments on this clonotype: An end of the junction does not agree with germline; a read error may underlie this. The chain carries TRBV11-2 and TRBJ2-1; D is ambiguous. Germline V CDR1 and CDR2: SGHAT, FQNNGV. The CDR3 has 17 amino acids. The DNA for the CDR3 is TGTGCCAGCAACTTAGTCGGTCTCTCGAGCTCCCACAATGAGCAGTTCTTC. This translates into CASNLVGLSSSHNEQFF.